These 27 T cell receptor beta chains came from one sample sequenced in a study of T cells in Graves' hyperthyroidism and ophthalmopathy. The investigators amplified TCR beta CDR3 regions from RNA transcripts. A set of HTBI primers served as the primers for a first-round RT-PCR of the TCR CDR3. One entry per CDR3 protein, called by TCRdb with MiXCR from the multiplex PCR reads. In the table there are some 800,000 distinct CDR3 sequences, over 35% of which are singletons. Sequenced sample: blood. The receptors were gathered from a man younger than 35 with Graves' hyperthyroidism.

The J gene is TRBJ1-1, the V gene TRBV2; the D gene is possibly TRBD1 (5 bases). The CDR3 is 14 residues long. Trimming left V 7 bases short and J 1 base short, with 13 bases between. The germline CDR1 and CDR2 sequences are SNHLY and FYNNEI. Here the CDR3 DNA reads TGTGCCAGCACCAGGGTCCGTGCGAACACTGAAGCTTTCTTT. Translated: CASTRVRANTEAFF.

The chain is built from TRBV20-1 and TRBJ2-7, with 9 bases aligning to TRBD1. The CDR3 runs 14 residues. The V and J ends lost 6 bases and 3 bases, in that order; junction bases with no gene match: 9. CDR1 and CDR2 from the germline V gene are DFQATT and SNEGSKA (reference sequence). CDR3 nucleotides: TGCAGTGCGGCCTGGGGACAGGGAAACTACGAGCAGTACTTC. Its translation: CSAAWGQGNYEQYF.

Only a few counts were recorded for this clonotype. The chain has TRBV10-3 and TRBJ2-7; D perhaps matches TRBD2 (6 bases). Germline CDR1 reads ENHRY; CDR2 reads SYGVKD. CDR3 size: 12 residues. Trimming stripped 10 bases from V and 1 base from J, with 11 bases between. CDR3 DNA sequence: TGTGCCACCACGGAGGGGTCCTACGAGCAGTACTTC. Residues: CATTEGSYEQYF.

This clonotype was observed at least ten times. The chain is built from TRBV2 and TRBJ2-7; 7 bases fit TRBD1. The CDR3 totals 13 residues. J gave up 3 bases and V 8 bases, and 7 bases lay outside the gene matches. The germline CDR1 and CDR2 sequences are SNHLY and FYNNEI. This CDR3 reads CASAWPGGYEQYF. The CDR3 DNA is TGTGCCAGCGCTTGGCCAGGGGGCTACGAGCAGTACTTC.

The V call is TRBV2, the J call TRBJ2-7, with D tentatively TRBD2 (5 bases). Germline CDR1 is SNHLY and CDR2 is FYNNEI. V dropped 9 bases and J dropped 1 base, with 22 bases sitting between them. The CDR3 loop spans 16 amino acids. Here the CDR3 DNA reads TGTGCCAGTCGTAGTGAAGAAGGTCGGGGATCCTACGAGCAGTACTTC. This gives the protein CASRSEEGRGSYEQYF.

Points on this clonotype: Given a much more abundant clone one base away, this may be a read error. V is TRBV19 and J is TRBJ2-7; D might be TRBD2 (6 bases). Germline lookup yields CDR1 LNHDA and CDR2 SQIVND (reference sequence). CDR3 length: 13 amino acids. For the CDR3, the DNA is TGTGCCGGTAGTATGAACGGGGGCTACGAGCAGTACTTC. Translating it yields CAGSMNGGYEQYF.

The chain combines TRBV10-2 with TRBJ1-5; 7 nucleotides align to TRBD1. The CDR3 runs 15 residues. Trimming at V came to 10 bases and at J to 0 bases, leaving 9 bases not matched to a gene. CDR1 WSHSY and CDR2 SAAADI come from the germline V gene. Here the CDR3 DNA reads TGCGCCACCCGGGACAGCTCATATAGCAATCAGCCCCAGCATTTT. It specifies CATRDSSYSNQPQHF.

The genes are TRBV7-9 and TRBJ1-4; possibly TRBD1 for D (6 bases). The CDR3 totals 14 residues. Germline lookup yields CDR1 SEHNR and CDR2 FQNEAQ (reference sequence). The ends were cut back, 1 base at V and 7 bases at J, with 10 bases in the middle. CDR3 protein: CASSLGVDSEKLFF. CDR3 DNA: TGTGCCAGCAGCTTAGGCGTGGACAGTGAAAAACTGTTTTTT. Supplemented by reference TRBV7-9 and TRBJ1-4, the full variable domain reads DTGVSQNPRHKITKRGQNVTFRCDPISEHNRLYWYRQTLGQGPEFLTYFQNEAQLEKSRLLSDRFSAERPKGSFSTLEIQRTEQGDSAMYLCASSLGVDSEKLFFGSGTQLSVL.

This clonotype was detected a few times. The rearrangement links TRBV4-3 to TRBJ2-7, with TRBD1 as a possible D gene (6 bases). The CDR3 is made up of 12 amino acids. Germline assignment: CDR1 LGHNA and CDR2 YSLEER. V was shortened by 3 bases and J by 6 bases, with 9 bases between the two germline ends. The CDR3, as DNA: TGCGCCAGCAGCCACTCAGGGGCCGAGCAGTACTTC. It translates to CASSHSGAEQYF.

This clonotype appeared many times. V is TRBV7-2 and J is TRBJ2-7, with D perhaps matching TRBD1 (5 bases). CDR3 length equals 16 residues. Germline V lookup: CDR1 SGHTA, CDR2 FQGNSA. V lost 5 bases and J 2 bases, leaving 19 bases between the germline ends. CDR3 region: CASSPDGHSKPYEQYF. The CDR3 DNA reads TGTGCCAGCAGCCCCGACGGACACTCTAAACCCTACGAGCAGTACTTC.

The genes are TRBV12-3 or TRBV12-4 and TRBJ1-5; 11 bases align to TRBD1. The CDR3 extends over 15 amino acids. J gave up 3 bases and V 6 bases, and 4 bases lay outside the gene matches. The CDR3 DNA reads TGTGCCAGCAGACGGACAGGGGGCGTCAATCAGCCCCAGCATTTT. Encoded protein: CASRRTGGVNQPQHF.

This clonotype was detected only a few times. The rearrangement uses TRBV7-2 and TRBJ2-2; D is unclear. The CDR3 contains 16 residues. V lost 5 bases and J lost 4, with 17 bases in between. Germline-derived CDR1 and CDR2 are SGHTA and FQGNSA. CDR3 region: CASSPSVGVTTGELFF. The CDR3 DNA sequence: TGTGCCAGCAGCCCCTCAGTTGGGGTTACCACCGGGGAGCTGTTTTTT.

This clonotype has more than one count but fewer than ten. As DNA, the CDR3 is TGTGCCAGCATGAGGCGGGGGGCAGCCTACGAGCAGTACTTC. Residues: CASMRRGAAYEQYF. The chain joins TRBV2 to TRBJ2-7; 8 bases fit TRBD2. CDR1 and CDR2 from the germline V gene are SNHLY and FYNNEI. The CDR3 runs 14 residues. Trimming cost V 7 bases and J 2 bases; bases outside gene matches: 7.

V and J are TRBV9 and TRBJ2-5, with TRBD2 as a possible D gene (5 bases). The CDR3 is 15 amino acids. Trimming pared 4 bases from V and 1 base from J, leaving 14 bases between. Germline assignment: CDR1 SGDLS and CDR2 YYNGEE. CDR3 in amino acids: CASSLLGSTQETQYF. DNA of the CDR3: TGTGCCAGCAGCCTACTGGGGAGCACCCAAGAGACCCAGTACTTC.

A remark on this clonotype: Germline is not matched at one junction end, which may reflect a read error. V is TRBV10-3 and J is TRBJ2-6; D might be TRBD2 (7 bases). The length of the CDR3 is 13 residues. Germline CDR1 is ENHRY and CDR2 is SYGVKD. The DNA for the CDR3 is TGTGCCATCAGTGAGTCGGGGGGGGCCAATGAAGCTTTC. It translates to CAISESGGANEAF.

The chain is built from TRBV29-1 and TRBJ1-6; D remains unclear. The ends were cut back, 3 bases at V and 8 bases at J, with 11 bases in the middle. The CDR3 runs 13 residues. In germline, CDR1 is SQVTM, CDR2 ANQGSEA. DNA for the CDR3: TGCAGCGTTGAGGGATGTCGGGATTCACCCCTCCACTTT. Protein: CSVEGCRDSPLHF.

The V and J genes are TRBV2 and TRBJ1-6, with D possibly TRBD1 on 6 matching bases. Trimming took off 2 bases at V and 0 bases at J, with 14 bases between the two ends. Germline V CDR1 and CDR2: SNHLY, FYNNEI. CDR3 size: 18 residues. The CDR3 reads CASSELGGASSYNSPLHF. The CDR3, as DNA: TGTGCCAGCAGTGAATTGGGGGGGGCGAGCTCCTATAATTCACCCCTCCACTTT.

This clonotype was found a few times. The chain couples TRBV20-1 to TRBJ2-5; 7 bases align to TRBD2. V shed 5 bases, J shed 1 base, and the junction held 7 bases outside the gene matches. Germline CDR1 reads DFQATT; CDR2 reads SNEGSKA (reference sequence). This CDR3 has 14 amino acids. CDR3 residues: CSAPPPSGQETQYF. Here the CDR3 DNA reads TGCAGTGCTCCCCCCCCTAGCGGCCAAGAGACCCAGTACTTC.

Only a few counts were recorded for this clonotype. This chain links TRBV2 with TRBJ2-7; weak D call: TRBD2 (5 bases). CDR3 length: 15 amino acids. Trimming pared 2 bases from V and 4 bases from J, leaving 15 bases between. Germline V gene sequence: CDR1 SNHLY, CDR2 FYNNEI. The DNA of the CDR3 is TGTGCCAGCAGTGAATCGGACGACCGGGAATACGAGCAGTACTTC. Translated: CASSESDDREYEQYF.

The sample holds many counts of this clonotype. The V gene is TRBV2, the J gene TRBJ1-1; D is ambiguous. CDR3 size: 11 residues. The germline V and J ends were trimmed by 3 bases and 6 bases, with 5 bases remaining between them. Germline lookup yields CDR1 SNHLY and CDR2 FYNNEI. DNA for the CDR3: TGTGCCAGCAGTGATGGTTCTGAAGCTTTCTTT. Translating gives CASSDGSEAFF.

As regards this clonotype: Sequence at one end of the junction differs from germline and may be a read error. The V gene is TRBV4-1, the J gene TRBJ2-7, with D perhaps TRBD2 (5 bases). This CDR3 has 14 residues. Germline CDR1 MGHRA, CDR2 YSYEKL. The CDR3 loop reads CASTPGLLAGEQYF. Here the CDR3 DNA reads TGTGCCAGCACCCCCGGACTGCTGGCCGGCGAGCAGTACTTC.

This clonotype was seen at least ten times. J is TRBJ2-7 and V is TRBV7-9, with D uncertain. Germline CDR1 reads SEHNR; CDR2 reads FQNEAQ (reference sequence). V was pared by 3 bases and J by 4 bases, with 7 bases between. The CDR3 spans 12 residues. DNA for the CDR3: TGTGCCAGCAGCTTCATAGAGTACGAGCAGTACTTC. Translating it yields CASSFIEYEQYF.

The genes are TRBV7-9 and TRBJ2-7; D is perhaps TRBD2 (6 bases). CDR3 length: 13 residues. Germline V gene data show CDR1 as SEHNR and CDR2 as FQNEAQ (reference sequence). V was cut by 11 bases and J by 2 bases, with 16 bases left in between. CDR3 DNA sequence: TGTGCCTGGGCCGGGACTTTTACCTACGAGCAGTACTTC. Its protein product is CAWAGTFTYEQYF.

The chain recombines TRBV7-3 with TRBJ1-1, with a possible D match to TRBD1 (6 bases). Germline values: CDR1 SGHTA, CDR2 FQGTGA. The CDR3 length is 13 residues. Trimming pared 5 bases from V and 4 bases from J, leaving 11 bases between. CDR3 bases: TGTGCCAGCAGCCCGGGACATGTCACTGAAGCTTTCTTT. Residues: CASSPGHVTEAFF.

The J gene is TRBJ2-7, the V gene TRBV4-1; D may match TRBD1 or TRBD2 (6 bases each). Germline CDR1 reads MGHRA; CDR2 reads YSYEKL. Trimming pared 2 bases from V and 2 bases from J, leaving 13 bases between. This CDR3 region has 15 residues. The CDR3, as DNA: TGCGCCAGCAGCCAATTGGAAGGGGGGACCTACGAGCAGTACTTC. It specifies CASSQLEGGTYEQYF.

Turning to this clonotype: A much larger clone lies a single base off, so this may be a read error. The V gene is TRBV12-3 or TRBV12-4, the J gene TRBJ1-1; D perhaps matches TRBD1 (5 bases). The CDR3 consists of 14 residues. In DNA, the CDR3 is TGTGCCGGCAGGGCCGGGACGGTGAACACTGAAGCTTTCTTT. Its protein is CAGRAGTVNTEAFF.

About this clonotype: At one end, the junction sequence differs from germline, possibly due to a read error. The rearrangement joins TRBV5-1 to TRBJ2-2; a weak D match, TRBD2 (5 bases). Germline CDR1 reads SGHRS; CDR2 reads YFSETQ. The CDR3 runs to 15 residues. CDR3 residues: CASSLYPGGTGELVF. The CDR3 region has the DNA TGCGCCAGCAGCTTGTACCCAGGTGGCACCGGGGAGCTGGTTTTT.